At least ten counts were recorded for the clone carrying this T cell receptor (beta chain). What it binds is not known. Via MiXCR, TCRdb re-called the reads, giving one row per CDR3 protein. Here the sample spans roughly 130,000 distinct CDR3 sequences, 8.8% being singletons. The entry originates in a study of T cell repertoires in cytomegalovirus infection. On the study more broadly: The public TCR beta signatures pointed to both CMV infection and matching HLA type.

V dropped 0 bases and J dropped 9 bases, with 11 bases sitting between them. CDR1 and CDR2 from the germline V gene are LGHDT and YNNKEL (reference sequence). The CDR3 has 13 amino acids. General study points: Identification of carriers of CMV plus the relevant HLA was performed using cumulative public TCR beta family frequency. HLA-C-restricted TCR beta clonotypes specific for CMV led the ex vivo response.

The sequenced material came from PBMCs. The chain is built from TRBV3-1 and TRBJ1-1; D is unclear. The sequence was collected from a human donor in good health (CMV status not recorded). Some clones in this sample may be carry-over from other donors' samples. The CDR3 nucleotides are TGTGCCAGCAGCCAAGATCGTTGGGGTAAAGCTTTCTTT. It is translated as CASSQDRWGKAFF.